The 24 T cell receptor beta chains in this list originate from one sample, sequenced in a study of blood T cell repertoires in COVID-19. The repertoire was sequenced with immunoSEQ multiplex PCR; TCRdb's copy has only in-frame clones and lacks some. The repertoire holds roughly 100,000 clones, with around four fifths as singletons. The specimen was peripheral blood. The origin of the receptors is an elderly woman with acute or convalescent COVID-19.

J is TRBJ1-1 and V is TRBV5-1; tentative D call: TRBD1 (5 bases). In germline, CDR1 is SGHRS, CDR2 YFSETQ. The germline V and J ends were trimmed by 0 bases and 8 bases, with 14 bases remaining between them. CDR3 length: 14 residues. The CDR3 nucleotides read TGCGCCAGCAGCTTGGGATCCGGGGGGAAGGAAGCTTTCTTT. This sequence encodes CASSLGSGGKEAFF.

This chain links TRBV7-9 with TRBJ1-4; D unclear. This CDR3 contains 14 residues. Trimming pared 5 bases from V and 6 bases from J, leaving 13 bases between. The germline V gene has CDR1 SEHNR and CDR2 FQNEAQ (reference sequence). CDR3 DNA sequence: TGTGCCAGCAGCGTGGACGGACTTGATGAAAAACTGTTTTTT. Amino acid sequence: CASSVDGLDEKLFF. Full variable domain (outside the CDR3, taken from reference TRBV7-9 and TRBJ1-4): DTGVSQNPRHKITKRGQNVTFRCDPISEHNRLYWYRQTLGQGPEFLTYFQNEAQLEKSRLLSDRFSAERPKGSFSTLEIQRTEQGDSAMYLCASSVDGLDEKLFFGSGTQLSVL.

The chain links TRBV5-4 to TRBJ1-2; D may be TRBD1 (6 bases). Per the germline V gene, CDR1 is SGHNT and CDR2 is YYREEE (reference sequence). The CDR3 sequence is 16 residues long. V dropped 7 bases and J dropped 0 bases, with 19 bases sitting between them. Here the CDR3 DNA reads TGTGCCAGCGGGATGGGGGGAGGGGGAGCTAACTATGGCTACACCTTC. Encoded protein: CASGMGGGGANYGYTF.

This clone was picked up one time. The chain has TRBV12-5 and TRBJ2-7; 8 positions match TRBD2. V shed 2 bases and J 2 bases; nucleotides not matched to a gene: 14. The CDR3 covers 18 residues. Germline V gives CDR1 LGHNT, CDR2 FRNRAP. CDR3 residues: CASGLRRVASGSPYEQYF. CDR3 nucleotide sequence: TGTGCTAGTGGTTTGAGGAGGGTTGCTAGCGGGTCACCCTACGAGCAGTACTTC.

This chain joins TRBV6-2 or TRBV6-3 and TRBJ1-5; a possible D gene is TRBD1 (6 bases). The length of the CDR3 is 17 residues. Germline V lookup: CDR1 MNHEY, CDR2 SVGEGT. Between the trimmed V and J ends, which lost 4 bases and 2 bases, there was a span of 18 bases. Written as DNA, the CDR3 is TGTGCCAGCAGTTGGGCGCAGGGACAAGGGGGCAATCAGCCCCAGCATTTT. It translates to CASSWAQGQGGNQPQHF.

The table lists this clone with a few counts. The chain uses TRBV27 and TRBJ1-2; 8 bases are shared with TRBD1. CDR3 length: 12 amino acids. V was clipped by 5 bases and J by 12 bases; unmatched bases: 8. In germline, CDR1 is MNHEY, CDR2 SMNVEV (reference sequence). CDR3 loop: CASSSRGRRNTF. In nucleotides, the CDR3 is TGTGCCAGCAGTAGCAGGGGGCGGCGGAACACCTTC.

This chain connects TRBV19 to TRBJ1-2; 8 bases agree with TRBD1. Trimming cost V 3 bases and J 2 bases; bases outside gene matches: 2. Per the germline V gene, CDR1 is LNHDA and CDR2 is SQIVND (reference sequence). The CDR3 is 14 residues long. For the CDR3, the DNA is TGTGCCAGTAGTATCCAGGGGGCGAACTATGGCTACACCTTC. This translates into CASSIQGANYGYTF.

The chain uses TRBV18 and TRBJ1-3; D unclear. The CDR3 sequence is 16 residues long. The germline V gene encodes CDR1 KGHSH and CDR2 LQKENI. Trimming shortened V by 2 bases and J by 5 bases, and 16 bases separated the two germline ends. The CDR3 here is CASSPTDGGARNTIYF. The DNA of the CDR3 is TGTGCCAGCTCACCAACGGACGGAGGAGCCAGAAACACCATATATTTT.

The rearrangement joins TRBV6-5 to TRBJ2-7, with TRBD2 matching 9 bases. Per germline, CDR1 MNHEY and CDR2 SVGAGI. Germline trimming cut 0 bases from V and 0 bases from J; bases unmatched to any gene: 0. The CDR3 is 15 residues long. The CDR3 is CASSYSSGSSYEQYF. CDR3 coding DNA: TGTGCCAGCAGTTACTCTAGCGGGAGCTCCTACGAGCAGTACTTC.

The J gene is TRBJ2-7, the V gene TRBV2, with 9 bases aligning to TRBD1. The CDR3 spans 13 residues. V gave up 11 bases and J gave up 2 bases; unmatched junction bases: 7. The germline V gene has CDR1 SNHLY and CDR2 FYNNEI. DNA of the CDR3: TGTGCCGGAAGGCGGGACAGGGCCTACGAGCAGTACTTC. This translates into CAGRRDRAYEQYF.

J is TRBJ1-3 and V is TRBV30; 10 positions agree with TRBD1. Germline V CDR1 and CDR2: GTSNPN, SVGIG (reference sequence). V trimming: 8 bases; J trimming: 2 bases; junction bases outside the gene matches: 3. CDR3 length: 13 amino acids. This CDR3 reads CAADRGAGNTIYF. As DNA, the CDR3 is TGTGCCGCGGACAGGGGGGCTGGAAACACCATATATTTT.

The gene calls are TRBV19 and TRBJ1-2; D call uncertain. Germline lookup yields CDR1 LNHDA and CDR2 SQIVND (reference sequence). This CDR3 region has 13 residues. V gave up 1 base and J gave up 7 bases, with 10 bases separating them. In DNA form, the CDR3 reads TGTGCCAGTAGTATAGGCCTTTTCAGTGGCTACACCTTC. This translates into CASSIGLFSGYTF.

The rearrangement joins TRBV14 to TRBJ1-6; 9 bases are a match to TRBD1. J was trimmed by 7 bases and V by 5 bases; bases with no gene match: 6. Per the germline V gene, CDR1 is SGHDN and CDR2 is FVKESK. There are 15 residues in the CDR3. The CDR3 sequence is CASSNRGPSNSPLHF. CDR3 in DNA: TGTGCCAGCAGCAACAGGGGGCCGTCGAATTCACCCCTCCACTTT.

In this sample, this clone turned up a few times. The gene calls are TRBV6-2 or TRBV6-3 and TRBJ1-1; D gene ambiguous. This CDR3 has 13 amino acids. The germline gives CDR1 MNHEY, CDR2 SVGEGT. Trimming took 2 bases from V and 11 from J, leaving 15 bases between them. CDR3 nucleotides: TGTGCCAGCAGTTACACCCCCCGAAGTGAGGCTTTCTTT. This sequence encodes CASSYTPRSEAFF.

The chain employs TRBV28 and TRBJ2-7; TRBD2 aligns across 10 bases. Germline CDR1 reads MDHEN; CDR2 reads SYDVKM. Trimming at V came to 3 bases and at J to 6 bases, leaving 8 bases not matched to a gene. The CDR3 runs 15 residues. CDR3 bases: TGTGCCAGCAGTTTCAGCGGGAGGGCCCTAAGCGAGCAGTACTTC. Protein sequence: CASSFSGRALSEQYF.

This clone turned up a few times. The chain is built from TRBV18 and TRBJ1-3; 8 nucleotides match TRBD1. Trimming cost V 4 bases and J 6 bases; bases outside gene matches: 5. The CDR3 length is 14 residues. CDR1 is KGHSH and CDR2 is LQKENI in the germline V gene. The CDR3 spells CASSLGTGENTIYF. The CDR3 nucleotides are TGTGCCAGCTCACTTGGGACAGGTGAAAACACCATATATTTT.

The V call is TRBV5-8, the J call TRBJ1-2, with TRBD1 matching over 9 bases. The CDR3 has 16 residues. After removal of 4 bases from V and 4 bases from J, the junction contained 11 bases not matched to a gene. Germline-derived CDR1 and CDR2 are SGHTS and YDEGEE. The CDR3: CASSPGPDRGAYGYTF. CDR3 bases: TGTGCCAGCAGCCCCGGCCCGGACAGGGGCGCCTATGGCTACACCTTC.

In this sample, this clone turned up once. V is TRBV24-1 and J is TRBJ1-2; D might be TRBD1 (6 bases). V was clipped by 6 bases and J by 2 bases, with 9 bases between them. In germline, CDR1 is KGHDR, CDR2 SFDVKD. This CDR3 comprises 13 residues. In DNA, the CDR3 is TGTGCCACCAGTCGGGGGGCGAACTATGGCTACACCTTC. Amino acids: CATSRGANYGYTF.

The rearrangement uses TRBV4-3 and TRBJ1-2; D is unresolved. CDR3 length: 15 amino acids. Germline loops: CDR1 LGHNA, CDR2 YSLEER. V was cut by 4 bases and J by 3 bases, with 15 bases left in between. DNA of the CDR3: TGCGCCAGCAGCCGCGGCCCCGAAAAGGACTATGGCTACACCTTC. Translating gives CASSRGPEKDYGYTF.

This chain joins TRBV6-5 and TRBJ2-2; 8 positions match TRBD2. In germline, CDR1 is MNHEY, CDR2 SVGAGI. V was clipped by 2 bases and J by 4 bases; unmatched bases: 6. This CDR3 is 16 amino acids long. The DNA for the CDR3 is TGTGCCAGCAGTTACCGAGCGGGAGTGGGCACCGGGGAGCTGTTTTTT. Amino acid sequence: CASSYRAGVGTGELFF.

The J gene is TRBJ1-2, the V gene TRBV28; the match to TRBD1 covers 10 bases. With V trimmed by 6 bases and J by 8 bases, 12 bases remained unmatched. The CDR3 spans 15 residues. Per the germline V gene, CDR1 is MDHEN and CDR2 is SYDVKM. The CDR3 is CASSTARQGAVGYTF. The DNA of the CDR3 is TGTGCCAGCAGCACCGCAAGACAGGGGGCGGTCGGCTACACCTTC.

The chain is built from TRBV23-1 and TRBJ2-3; no reliable D call. TRBV23-1 is designated an ORF whose function remains uncertain. Trimming shortened V by 4 bases and J by 0 bases, and 8 bases separated the two germline ends. This CDR3 has 14 amino acids. The CDR3 DNA follows: TGCGCCAGCAGTCCCGGTCCTAGCACAGATACGCAGTATTTT. Translating it yields CASSPGPSTDTQYF.

V usage is TRBV7-3 and J usage is TRBJ1-1; D ambiguous. Germline values: CDR1 SGHTA, CDR2 FQGTGA. V dropped 4 bases and J dropped 8 bases, with 14 bases sitting between them. The CDR3 is 13 amino acids. CDR3 sequence (DNA): TGTGCCAGCAGCTCCCGGCGACTGTGGGAAGCTTTCTTT. Translating it yields CASSSRRLWEAFF.

This sequence joins TRBV28 and TRBJ2-5, with TRBD2 identical over 7 bases. The CDR3 totals 15 residues. Germline V gene sequence: CDR1 MDHEN, CDR2 SYDVKM. The V gene end was trimmed by 6 bases and the J gene end by 1 base; junction bases not matched to a gene: 8. As DNA, the CDR3 is TGTGCCAGCAGATATAAGCGGGGCCTCCAAGAGACCCAGTACTTC. As protein: CASRYKRGLQETQYF. Variable domain in full (rest from reference TRBV28 and TRBJ2-5): DVKVTQSSRYLVKRTGEKVFLECVQDMDHENMFWYRQDPGLGLRLIYFSYDVKMKEKGDIPEGYSVSREKKERFSLILESASTNQTSMYLCASRYKRGLQETQYFGPGTRLLVL.